Below, one T cell receptor (beta chain) is given with its context. The data were obtained in a study of T cells in Graves' hyperthyroidism and ophthalmopathy. Germline values: CDR1 MNHEY, CDR2 SMNVEV (reference sequence). This CDR3 spans 15 amino acids. Trimming at V came to 2 bases and at J to 6 bases, leaving 5 bases not matched to a gene. The PBMCs were taken from 10 ml of fresh peripheral blood. RNA transcripts gave rise to amplified TCR beta CDR3 regions. First-round RT-PCR of the TCR CDR3 relied on the HTBI primer set. TCRdb recomputed calls from the multiplex PCR reads with MiXCR, one row per CDR3 protein. The sample has roughly 420,000 distinct CDR3 sequences, about 15% seen once.

Sequenced material: blood. The TCR sequence derives from a woman in her late teens or twenties with Graves' hyperthyroidism. This chain joins TRBV27 and TRBJ2-2, with 8 bases lining up with TRBD2. CDR3 bases: TGTGCCAGCAGTTTACTGGCGGGAGGTCCCGGGGAGCTGTTTTTT. It is translated as CASSLLAGGPGELFF.